The present T cell receptor beta chain was sequenced within a study of blood T cell repertoires in COVID-19. Study at large: Whether acute or convalescent, the COVID-19 samples came from the United States, Italy and Spain. The cDNA or gDNA used as material had been derived from T cells, B-cell-depleted T cells, or PBMCs.

Deletions cut 3 bases from V and 5 bases from J, with 13 bases between. The CDR3 extends over 14 amino acids. The germline gives CDR1 LGHDT, CDR2 YNNKEL (reference sequence). Original analysis: It was from reference gene primer amplification that nucleated cell counts were estimated. TCRdb's copy holds only in-frame clones and misses some; the assay was immunoSEQ multiplex PCR. The V and J calls and clone size come from that table; D and trimming were worked out from the DNA. This table holds under 400,000 clones, nearly 90% found once. The sample was peripheral blood. V is TRBV3-1 (or the pseudogene TRBV3-2) and J is TRBJ2-5; TRBD2 is a possible D gene (7 bases). This TCR was recovered from a young man with active or convalescent COVID-19. The CDR3, as DNA: TGTGCCAGCAGCCAGTTAGGGGGGGGTGAGACCCAGTACTTC. Translation: CASSQLGGGETQYF.